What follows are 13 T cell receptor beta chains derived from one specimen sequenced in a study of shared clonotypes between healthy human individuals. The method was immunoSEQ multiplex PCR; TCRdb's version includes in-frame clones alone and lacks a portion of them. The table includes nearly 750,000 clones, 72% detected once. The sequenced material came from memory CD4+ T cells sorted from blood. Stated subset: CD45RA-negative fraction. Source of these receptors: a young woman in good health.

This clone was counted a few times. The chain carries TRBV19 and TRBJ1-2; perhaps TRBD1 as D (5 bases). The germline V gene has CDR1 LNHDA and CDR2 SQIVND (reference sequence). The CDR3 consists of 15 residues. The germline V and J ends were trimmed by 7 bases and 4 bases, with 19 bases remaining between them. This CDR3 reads CASTRRRDESYGYTF. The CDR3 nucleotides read TGTGCCAGTACCCGCCGTCGGGACGAGAGCTATGGCTACACCTTC.

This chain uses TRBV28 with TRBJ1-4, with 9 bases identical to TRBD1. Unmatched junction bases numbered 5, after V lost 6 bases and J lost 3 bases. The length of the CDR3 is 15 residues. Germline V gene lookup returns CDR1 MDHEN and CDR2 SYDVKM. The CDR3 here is CASRTQGAANEKLFF. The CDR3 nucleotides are TGTGCCAGCAGGACACAGGGGGCAGCTAATGAAAAACTGTTTTTT.

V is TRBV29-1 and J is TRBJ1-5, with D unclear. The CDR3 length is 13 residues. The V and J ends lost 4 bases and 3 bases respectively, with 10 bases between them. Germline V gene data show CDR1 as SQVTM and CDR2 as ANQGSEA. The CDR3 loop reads CSVVEAFNQPQHF. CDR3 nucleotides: TGCAGCGTTGTTGAGGCGTTCAATCAGCCCCAGCATTTT.

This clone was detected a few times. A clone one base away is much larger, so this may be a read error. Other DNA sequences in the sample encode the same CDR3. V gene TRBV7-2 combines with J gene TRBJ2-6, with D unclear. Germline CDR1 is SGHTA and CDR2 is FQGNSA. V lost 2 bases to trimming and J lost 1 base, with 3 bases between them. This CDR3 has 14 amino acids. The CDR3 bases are TGTGCCAGCAGCTTACATTCTGGGGCCAACGTCCTGACTTTC. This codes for CASSLHSGANVLTF.

CDR3 amino acids: CATRPGGDRTDGYTF. CDR3 bases: TGTGCCACCCGCCCAGGGGGGGATCGAACCGATGGCTACACCTTC. V and J are TRBV10-3 and TRBJ1-2, with 7 nucleotides matching TRBD1. CDR1 and CDR2 (germline): ENHRY, SYGVKD. V lost 10 bases and J lost 6; bases outside the gene matches: 17. The CDR3 totals 15 residues.

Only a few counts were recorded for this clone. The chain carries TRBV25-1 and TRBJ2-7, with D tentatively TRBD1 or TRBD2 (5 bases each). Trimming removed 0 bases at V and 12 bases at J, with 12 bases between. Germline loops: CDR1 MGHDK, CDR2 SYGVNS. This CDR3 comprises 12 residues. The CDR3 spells CASSEYEGRWYF. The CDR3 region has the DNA TGTGCCAGCAGTGAATATGAGGGGCGGTGGTACTTC.

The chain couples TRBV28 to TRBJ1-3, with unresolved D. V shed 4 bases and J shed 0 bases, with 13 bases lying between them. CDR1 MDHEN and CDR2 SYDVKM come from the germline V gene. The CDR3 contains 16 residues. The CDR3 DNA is TGTGCCAGCAGTTCTCCCGGGGATCGCTCTGGAAACACCATATATTTT. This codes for CASSSPGDRSGNTIYF.

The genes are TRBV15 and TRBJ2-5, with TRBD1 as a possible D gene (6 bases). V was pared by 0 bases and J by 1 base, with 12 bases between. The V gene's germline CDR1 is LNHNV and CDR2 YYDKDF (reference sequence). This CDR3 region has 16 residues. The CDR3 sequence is CATSRDQAGAQETQYF. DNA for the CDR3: TGTGCCACCAGCAGAGATCAAGCAGGGGCCCAAGAGACCCAGTACTTC. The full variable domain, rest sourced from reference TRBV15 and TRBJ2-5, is DAMVIQNPRYQVTQFGKPVTLSCSQTLNHNVMYWYQQKSSQAPKLLFHYYDKDFNNEADTPDNFQSRRPNTSFCFLDIRSPGLGDTAMYLCATSRDQAGAQETQYFGPGTRLLVL.

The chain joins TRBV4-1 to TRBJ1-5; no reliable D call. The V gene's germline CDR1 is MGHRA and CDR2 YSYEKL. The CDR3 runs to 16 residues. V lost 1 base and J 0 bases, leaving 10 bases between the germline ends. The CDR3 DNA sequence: TGCGCCAGCAGCCAAGGAAGGGAATATAGCAATCAGCCCCAGCATTTT. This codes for CASSQGREYSNQPQHF.

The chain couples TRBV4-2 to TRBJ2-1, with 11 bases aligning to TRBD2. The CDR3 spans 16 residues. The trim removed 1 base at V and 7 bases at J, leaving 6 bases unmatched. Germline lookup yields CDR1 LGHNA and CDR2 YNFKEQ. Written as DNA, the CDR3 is TGTGCCAGCAGCCAAGTATATGGACTAGCGGGTAATGAGCAGTTCTTC. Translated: CASSQVYGLAGNEQFF.

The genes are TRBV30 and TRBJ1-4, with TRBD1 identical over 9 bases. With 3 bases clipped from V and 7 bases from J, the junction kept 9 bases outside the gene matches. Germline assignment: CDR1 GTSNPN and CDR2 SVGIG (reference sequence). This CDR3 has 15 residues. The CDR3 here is CAWSQNRGRLEKLFF. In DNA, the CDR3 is TGTGCCTGGAGCCAAAACAGGGGGCGCCTTGAAAAACTGTTTTTT. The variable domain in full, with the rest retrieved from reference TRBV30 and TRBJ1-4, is SQTIHQWPATLVQPVGSPLSLECTVEGTSNPNLYWYRQAAGRGLQLLFYSVGIGQISSEVPQNLSASRPQDRQFILSSKKLLLSDSGFYLCAWSQNRGRLEKLFFGSGTQLSVL.

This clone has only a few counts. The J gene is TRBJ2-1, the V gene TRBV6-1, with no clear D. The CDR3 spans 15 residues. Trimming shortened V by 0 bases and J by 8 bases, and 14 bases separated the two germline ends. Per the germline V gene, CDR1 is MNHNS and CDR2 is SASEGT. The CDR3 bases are TGTGCCAGCAGTGAAGCGAGGACCGGATACTATGAGCAGTTCTTC. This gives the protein CASSEARTGYYEQFF.

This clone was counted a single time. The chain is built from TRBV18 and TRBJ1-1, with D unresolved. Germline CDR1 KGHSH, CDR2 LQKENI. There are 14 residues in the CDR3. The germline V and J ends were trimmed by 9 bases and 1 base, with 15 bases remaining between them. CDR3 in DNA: TGTGCCAGTTTACTTGGACGGGCGAACACTGAAGCTTTCTTT. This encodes CASLLGRANTEAFF.